This T cell receptor beta chain originates from a study of radiotherapy plus CTLA-4 blockade in lung cancer. Germline CDR1 is MGHRA and CDR2 is YSYEKL. The CDR3 is 16 amino acids. Trimming took 1 base from V and 4 from J, leaving 16 bases between them. This clone occurred once. No antigen is known for it. The study gave focal radiation plus ipilimumab CTLA-4 blockade to patients with chemo-refractory metastatic non-small-cell lung cancer. The table came from immunoSEQ multiplex PCR; TCRdb's copy has only in-frame clones and leaves some out. The sample includes some 73,000 clones, 78% of them seen just once. Study results and caveats: TCR clones of tumor origin grew in blood after radiotherapy plus ipilimumab.

The sequence was obtained from a human donor with non-small cell lung cancer whose response to radiotherapy plus ipilimumab could not be evaluated. Some clones in this sample may be carry-over from other donors' samples. The rearrangement joins TRBV4-1 to TRBJ1-2; no firm D call. The material was peripheral blood, obtained from a patient treated with radiotherapy plus ipilimumab. This chain's CDR3 is CASSQGSRPQPYGYTF. In nucleotides, the CDR3 is TGCGCCAGCAGCCAAGGCAGCAGGCCGCAACCCTATGGCTACACCTTC.